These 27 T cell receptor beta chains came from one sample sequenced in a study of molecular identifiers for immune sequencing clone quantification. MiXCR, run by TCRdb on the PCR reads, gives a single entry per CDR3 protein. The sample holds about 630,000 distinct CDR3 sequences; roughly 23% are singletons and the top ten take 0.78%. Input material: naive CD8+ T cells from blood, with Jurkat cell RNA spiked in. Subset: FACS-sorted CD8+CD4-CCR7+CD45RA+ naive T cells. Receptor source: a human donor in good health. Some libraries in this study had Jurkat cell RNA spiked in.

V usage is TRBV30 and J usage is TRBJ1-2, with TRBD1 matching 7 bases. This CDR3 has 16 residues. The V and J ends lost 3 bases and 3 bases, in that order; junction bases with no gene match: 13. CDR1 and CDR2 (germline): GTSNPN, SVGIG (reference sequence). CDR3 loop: CAWSLRRGGTDYGYTF. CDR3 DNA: TGTGCCTGGAGCCTTAGACGGGGCGGGACAGACTATGGCTACACCTTC.

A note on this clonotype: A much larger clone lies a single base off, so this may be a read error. CDR3 in amino acids: CASSDTGGGSCEQYF. CDR3 nucleotides: TGCGCCAGCAGCGACACAGGGGGCGGCAGCTGCGAGCAGTACTTC. The rearrangement uses TRBV5-1 and TRBJ2-7; 9 nucleotides line up with TRBD1. V dropped 4 bases and J dropped 6; count of bases not matched to a gene: 11. CDR1 and CDR2 from the germline V gene are SGHRS and YFSETQ. The CDR3 loop spans 15 amino acids. Filled out from reference TRBV5-1 and TRBJ2-7, the complete variable domain reads KAGVTQTPRYLIKTRGQQVTLSCSPISGHRSVSWYQQTPGQGLQFLFEYFSETQRNKGNFPGRFSGRQFSNSRSEMNVSTLELGDSALYLCASSDTGGGSCEQYFGPGTRLTVT.

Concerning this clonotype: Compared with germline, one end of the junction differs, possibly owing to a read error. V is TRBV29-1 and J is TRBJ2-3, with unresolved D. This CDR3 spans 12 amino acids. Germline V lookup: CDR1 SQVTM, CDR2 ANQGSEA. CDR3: CSVVIHTDTRYF. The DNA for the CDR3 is TGCAGCGTTGTCATCCACACAGATACGCGGTATTTT.

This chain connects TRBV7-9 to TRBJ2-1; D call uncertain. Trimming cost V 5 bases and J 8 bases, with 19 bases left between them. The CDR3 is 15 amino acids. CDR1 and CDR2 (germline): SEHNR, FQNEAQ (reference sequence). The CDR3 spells CASSQPAGRNYEQFF. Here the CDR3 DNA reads TGTGCCAGCAGCCAACCTGCAGGACGTAACTATGAGCAGTTCTTC. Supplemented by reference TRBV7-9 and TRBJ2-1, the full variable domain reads DTGVSQNPRHKITKRGQNVTFRCDPISEHNRLYWYRQTLGQGPEFLTYFQNEAQLEKSRLLSDRFSAERPKGSFSTLEIQRTEQGDSAMYLCASSQPAGRNYEQFFGPGTRLTVL.

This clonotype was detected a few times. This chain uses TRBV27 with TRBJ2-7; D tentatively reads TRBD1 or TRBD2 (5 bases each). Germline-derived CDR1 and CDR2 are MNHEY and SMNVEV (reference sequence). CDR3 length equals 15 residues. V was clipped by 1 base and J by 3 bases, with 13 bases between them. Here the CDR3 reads CASSLLGDRIYEQYF. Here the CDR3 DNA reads TGTGCCAGCAGTTTATTGGGGGACCGAATCTACGAGCAGTACTTC.

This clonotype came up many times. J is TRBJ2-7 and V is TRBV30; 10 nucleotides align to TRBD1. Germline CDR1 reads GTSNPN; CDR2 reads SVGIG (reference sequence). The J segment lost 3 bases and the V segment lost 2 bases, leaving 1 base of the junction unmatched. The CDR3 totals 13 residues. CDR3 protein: CAWSWTGGYEQYF. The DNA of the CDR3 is TGTGCCTGGAGTTGGACAGGGGGCTACGAGCAGTACTTC.

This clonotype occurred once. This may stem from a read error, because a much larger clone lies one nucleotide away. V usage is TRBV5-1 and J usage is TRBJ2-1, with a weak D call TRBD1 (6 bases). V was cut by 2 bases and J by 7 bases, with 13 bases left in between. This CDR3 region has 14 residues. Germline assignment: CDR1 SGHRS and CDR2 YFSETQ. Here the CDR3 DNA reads TGCGCCAGCAGCTTTCGACAGGAGGCAAATGAGCAGTTCTTC. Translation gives CASSFRQEANEQFF.

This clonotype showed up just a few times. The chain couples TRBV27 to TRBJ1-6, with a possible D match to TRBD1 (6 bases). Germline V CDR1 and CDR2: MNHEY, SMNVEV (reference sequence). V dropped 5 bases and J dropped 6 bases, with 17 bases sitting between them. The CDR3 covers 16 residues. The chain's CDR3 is CASSPGVTLPNSPLHF. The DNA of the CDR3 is TGTGCCAGCAGTCCAGGGGTGACACTGCCTAATTCACCCCTCCACTTT.

CDR3 sequence reads: CSARDMNTDTQYF. The CDR3 coding sequence is TGCAGTGCTAGAGATATGAACACAGATACGCAGTATTTT. J is TRBJ2-3 and V is TRBV20-1; no definite D call. The V and J ends lost 0 bases and 2 bases respectively, with 6 bases between them. The germline CDR1 and CDR2 sequences are DFQATT and SNEGSKA (reference sequence). CDR3 size: 13 residues.

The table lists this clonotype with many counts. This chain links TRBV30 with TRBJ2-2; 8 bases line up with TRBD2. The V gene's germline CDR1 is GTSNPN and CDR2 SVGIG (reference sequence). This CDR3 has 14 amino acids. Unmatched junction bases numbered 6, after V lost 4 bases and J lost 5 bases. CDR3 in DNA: TGTGCCTGGAATTGGGTAGCGGGAACCGGGGAGCTGTTTTTT. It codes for CAWNWVAGTGELFF.

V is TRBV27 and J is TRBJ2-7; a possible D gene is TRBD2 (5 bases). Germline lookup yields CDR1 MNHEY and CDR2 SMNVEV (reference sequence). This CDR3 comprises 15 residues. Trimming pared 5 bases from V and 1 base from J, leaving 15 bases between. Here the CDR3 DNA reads TGTGCCAGCAGTCCCTCGGCGGGCCCATCCTACGAGCAGTACTTC. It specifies CASSPSAGPSYEQYF.

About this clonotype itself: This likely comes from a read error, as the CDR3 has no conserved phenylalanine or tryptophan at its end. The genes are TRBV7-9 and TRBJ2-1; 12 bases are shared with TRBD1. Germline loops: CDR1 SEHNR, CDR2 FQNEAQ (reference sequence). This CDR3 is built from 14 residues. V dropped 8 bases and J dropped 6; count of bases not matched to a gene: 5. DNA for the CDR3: TGTGCCAGCCGGGACAGGGGGCGCTTCAATGAGCAGTTCTGC. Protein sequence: CASRDRGRFNEQFC.

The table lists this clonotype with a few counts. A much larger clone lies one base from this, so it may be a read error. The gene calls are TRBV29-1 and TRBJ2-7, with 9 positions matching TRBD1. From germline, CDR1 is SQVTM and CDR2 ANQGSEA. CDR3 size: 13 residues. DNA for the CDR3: TGCCGCGTTGAACCGGGACAGGGAAGCGAGCAGTACTTC. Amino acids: CRVEPGQGSEQYF.

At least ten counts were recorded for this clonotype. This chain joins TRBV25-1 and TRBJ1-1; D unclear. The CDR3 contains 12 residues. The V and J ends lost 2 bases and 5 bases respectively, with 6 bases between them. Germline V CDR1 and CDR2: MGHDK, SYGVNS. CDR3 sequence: CASSEPGTEAFF. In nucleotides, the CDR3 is TGTGCCAGCAGTGAACCTGGTACTGAAGCTTTCTTT.

The DNA of the CDR3 is TGTGCCAGCAGCCAGGGACAGGGTAATGGCTACACCTTC. Its translation: CASSQGQGNGYTF. The V call is TRBV3-1, the J call TRBJ1-2; 9 nucleotides line up with TRBD1. Germline trimming cut 3 bases from V and 6 bases from J; bases unmatched to any gene: 2. This CDR3 contains 13 residues. CDR1 is LGHDT and CDR2 is YNNKEL in the germline V gene (reference sequence).

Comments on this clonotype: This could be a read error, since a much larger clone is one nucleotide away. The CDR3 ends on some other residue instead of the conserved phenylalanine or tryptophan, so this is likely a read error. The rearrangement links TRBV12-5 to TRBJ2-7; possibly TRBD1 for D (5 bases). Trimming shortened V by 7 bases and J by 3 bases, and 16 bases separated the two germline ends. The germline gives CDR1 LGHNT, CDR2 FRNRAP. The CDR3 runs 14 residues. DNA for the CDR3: TGTGCTAGTGCCTTTGGCCCAGGGATCTACGAGCAGTACCTC. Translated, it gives CASAFGPGIYEQYL.

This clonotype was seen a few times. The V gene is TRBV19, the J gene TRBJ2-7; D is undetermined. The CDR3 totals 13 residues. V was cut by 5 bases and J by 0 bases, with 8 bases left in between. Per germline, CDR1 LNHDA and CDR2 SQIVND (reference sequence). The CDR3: CASSWAHSYEQYF. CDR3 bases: TGTGCCAGTAGTTGGGCGCACTCCTACGAGCAGTACTTC.

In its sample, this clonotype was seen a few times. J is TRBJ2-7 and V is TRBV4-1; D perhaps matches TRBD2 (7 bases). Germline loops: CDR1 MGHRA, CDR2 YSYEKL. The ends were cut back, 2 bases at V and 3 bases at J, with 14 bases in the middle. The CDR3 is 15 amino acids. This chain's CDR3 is CASSQRTGGHYEQYF. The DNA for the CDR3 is TGCGCCAGCAGCCAACGTACCGGGGGGCACTACGAGCAGTACTTC.

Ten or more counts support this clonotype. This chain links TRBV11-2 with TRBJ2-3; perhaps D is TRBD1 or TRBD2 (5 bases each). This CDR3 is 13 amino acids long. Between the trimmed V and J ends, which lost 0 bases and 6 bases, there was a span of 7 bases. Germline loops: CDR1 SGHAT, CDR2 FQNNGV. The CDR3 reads CASSLEWGDTQYF. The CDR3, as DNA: TGTGCCAGCAGCTTAGAATGGGGGGATACGCAGTATTTT.

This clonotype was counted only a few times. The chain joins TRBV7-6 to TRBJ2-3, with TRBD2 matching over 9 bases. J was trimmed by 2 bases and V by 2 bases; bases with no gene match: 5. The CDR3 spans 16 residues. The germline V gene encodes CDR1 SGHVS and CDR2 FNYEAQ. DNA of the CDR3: TGTGCCAGCAGCTTAAGCCTAGCGGGGAACACAGATACGCAGTATTTT. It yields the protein CASSLSLAGNTDTQYF.

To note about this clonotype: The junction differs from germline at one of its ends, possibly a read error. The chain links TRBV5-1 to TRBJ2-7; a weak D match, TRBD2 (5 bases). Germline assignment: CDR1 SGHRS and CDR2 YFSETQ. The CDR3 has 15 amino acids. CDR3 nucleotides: TGCGCCAGCAACTTGTGGGAAGGTGGGAGTTACGAGCAGTACTTC. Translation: CASNLWEGGSYEQYF.

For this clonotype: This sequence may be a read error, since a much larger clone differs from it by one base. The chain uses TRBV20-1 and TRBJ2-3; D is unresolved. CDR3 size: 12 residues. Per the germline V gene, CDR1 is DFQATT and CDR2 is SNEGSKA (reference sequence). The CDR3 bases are TGCAGAGCTACTGCTAGCACAGATACGCAGTATTTT. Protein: CRATASTDTQYF.

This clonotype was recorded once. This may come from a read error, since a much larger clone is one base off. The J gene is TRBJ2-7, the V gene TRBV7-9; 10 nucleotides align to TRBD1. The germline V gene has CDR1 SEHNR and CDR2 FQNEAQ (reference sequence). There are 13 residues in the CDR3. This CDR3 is CVSGDRGAYEQYF. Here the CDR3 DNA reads TGTGTCAGCGGGGACAGGGGAGCCTACGAGCAGTACTTC.

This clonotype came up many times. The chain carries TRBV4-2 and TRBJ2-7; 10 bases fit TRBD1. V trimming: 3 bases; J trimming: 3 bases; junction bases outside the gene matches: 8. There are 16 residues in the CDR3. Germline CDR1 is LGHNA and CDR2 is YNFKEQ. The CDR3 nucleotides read TGTGCCAGCAGCCATGCCGGGACAGGGGCTGGCTACGAGCAGTACTTC. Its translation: CASSHAGTGAGYEQYF.

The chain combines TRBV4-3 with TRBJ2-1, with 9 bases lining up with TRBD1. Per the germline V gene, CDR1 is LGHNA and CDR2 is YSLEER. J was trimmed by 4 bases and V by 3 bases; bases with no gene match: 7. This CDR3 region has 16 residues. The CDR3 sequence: CASSQETGGRYNEQFF. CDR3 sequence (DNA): TGCGCCAGCAGCCAGGAGACAGGGGGACGTTACAATGAGCAGTTCTTC.

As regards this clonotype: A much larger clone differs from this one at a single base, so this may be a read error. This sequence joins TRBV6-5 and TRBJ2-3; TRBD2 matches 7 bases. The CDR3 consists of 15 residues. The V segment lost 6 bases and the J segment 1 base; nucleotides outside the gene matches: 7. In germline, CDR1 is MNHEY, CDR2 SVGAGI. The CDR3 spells CASRKQRGCTDTQYF. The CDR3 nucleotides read TGTGCCAGCAGAAAACAGCGGGGATGCACAGATACGCAGTATTTT.

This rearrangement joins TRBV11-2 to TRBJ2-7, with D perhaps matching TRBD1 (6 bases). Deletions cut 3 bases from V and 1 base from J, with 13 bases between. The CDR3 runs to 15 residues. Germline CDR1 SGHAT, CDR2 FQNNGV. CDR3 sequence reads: CASSFFGGSSYEQYF. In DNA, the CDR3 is TGTGCCAGCAGCTTTTTTGGGGGCAGTTCCTACGAGCAGTACTTC. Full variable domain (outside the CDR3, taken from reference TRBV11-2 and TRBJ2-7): EAGVAQSPRYKIIEKRQSVAFWCNPISGHATLYWYQQILGQGPKLLIQFQNNGVVDDSQLPKDRFSAERLKGVDSTLKIQPAKLEDSAVYLCASSFFGGSSYEQYFGPGTRLTVT.